This T cell receptor (beta chain) came from a study of technical replicates of blood from a few donors. Assay: immunoSEQ multiplex PCR; the TCRdb copy retains only in-frame clones and omits some. The sample yields roughly 50,000 clones, 90% to 95% seen once. Per germline, CDR1 LNHDA and CDR2 SQIVND (reference sequence). The CDR3 length is 15 residues. Trimming pared 4 bases from V and 1 base from J, leaving 10 bases between. This receptor was taken from a human donor in good health. Some clones in this sample may be carry-over from other donors' samples. The V and J genes are TRBV19 and TRBJ2-2, with D possibly being TRBD1 (6 bases). The sample comprised PBMCs. This CDR3 reads CASSTSGVNTGELFF. As DNA, the CDR3 is TGTGCCAGTAGTACCTCAGGGGTGAACACCGGGGAGCTGTTTTTT.